Detailed here is one T cell receptor beta chain. What it binds is unknown. This specimen comes from a study of CD8 T cells in ankylosing spondylitis. Study conclusions and caveats: In ankylosing spondylitis patients, matched synovial fluid reportedly showed significant enrichment of disease-linked clones.

TCRdb re-derived calls from the 5' RACE reads in MiXCR, one entry per CDR3 protein. The sample contains around 130,000 distinct CDR3 sequences, roughly an eighth of which appear only once. The specimen sequenced was blood, either unsorted or a sorted T cell fraction (not recorded which). The sequence was obtained from a female donor with ankylosing spondylitis or in good health (not recorded which).

The CDR3: CASSLGSGGVQYGYTF. The CDR3 DNA sequence: TGTGCCAGCAGTCTCGGATCAGGGGGCGTACAGTATGGCTACACCTTC. The rearrangement links TRBV12-3 or TRBV12-4 to TRBJ1-2; 8 nucleotides align to TRBD1. The junction had 13 bases not matched to a gene; V was cut back by 5 bases and J by 5 bases. The CDR3 length is 16 residues.